The rows below give T cell receptor beta chains drawn from one sample of a study of OX40 agonist ivuxolimab in advanced cancers. Sequenced by immunoSEQ multiplex PCR; TCRdb stores in-frame clones only, minus some. This sample has 55,000 to 85,000 clones; around 80% occur once, and the top ten carry 1.2%. The source material was CD4+ or CD8+ T cells sorted from blood, sampled in a trial of the OX40 agonist ivuxolimab. These TCRs come from an adult with an advanced solid tumor such as melanoma, head and neck, liver or kidney cancer. Each CDR3 is given with its conserved first and last residue. The D gene is left open where the match is weak. The size of a clone is reported for some rows only, either as once, few or many, or as a class for expanded clones.

j_gene: TRBJ1-1; d_gene: NA; abundance: NA; v_gene: TRBV6-6; CDR3aa: CASSYSNTEAFF; CDR3nt: TGTGCCAGCAGTTACTCGAACACTGAAGCTTTCTTT
j_gene: TRBJ2-3; d_gene: TRBD2; abundance: NA; v_gene: TRBV14; CDR3aa: CASSQLAGVTSTDTQYF; CDR3nt: TGTGCCAGCAGCCAACTAGCGGGGGTGACTAGCACAGATACGCAGTATTTT
j_gene: TRBJ1-1; d_gene: TRBD1; abundance: NA; v_gene: TRBV10-3; CDR3aa: CAIKNDRGTGVEAFF; CDR3nt: TGTGCCATCAAGAACGACCGAGGGACAGGGGTCGAAGCTTTCTTT
j_gene: TRBJ1-2; d_gene: NA; abundance: NA; v_gene: TRBV6-5; CDR3aa: CASSFQGAANYGYTF; CDR3nt: TGTGCCAGCAGCTTCCAGGGTGCGGCTAACTATGGCTACACCTTC
j_gene: TRBJ2-1; d_gene: NA; abundance: NA; v_gene: TRBV4-3; CDR3aa: CASSQGLRTEQFF; CDR3nt: TGCGCCAGCAGCCAAGGTTTAAGGACCGAGCAGTTCTTC
j_gene: TRBJ1-4; d_gene: NA; abundance: NA; v_gene: TRBV30; CDR3aa: CAWSATGSFNEKLFF; CDR3nt: TGTGCCTGGAGTGCCACAGGGAGCTTTAATGAAAAACTGTTTTTT
j_gene: TRBJ2-3; d_gene: NA; abundance: NA; v_gene: TRBV2; CDR3aa: CASTQVSDTQYF; CDR3nt: TGTGCCAGCACGCAAGTGTCAGATACGCAGTATTTT
j_gene: TRBJ2-1; d_gene: NA; abundance: NA; v_gene: TRBV9; CDR3aa: CASSVEQGIREQFF; CDR3nt: TGTGCCAGCAGCGTAGAACAGGGAATACGTGAGCAGTTCTTC
j_gene: TRBJ2-5; d_gene: TRBD2; abundance: NA; v_gene: TRBV18; CDR3aa: CASSPVLAGVEETQYF; CDR3nt: TGTGCCAGCTCACCAGTCCTAGCGGGGGTGGAAGAGACCCAGTACTTC
j_gene: TRBJ2-3; d_gene: NA; abundance: NA; v_gene: TRBV9; CDR3aa: CASSVRQGDLADTQYF; CDR3nt: TGTGCCAGCAGCGTCCGCCAGGGGGACTTAGCAGATACGCAGTATTTT
j_gene: TRBJ2-5; d_gene: TRBD2; abundance: NA; v_gene: TRBV5-4; CDR3aa: CASRSLAGGPETQYF; CDR3nt: TGTGCCAGCAGGTCTCTAGCGGGGGGGCCAGAGACCCAGTACTTC
j_gene: TRBJ2-3; d_gene: TRBD2; abundance: once; v_gene: TRBV6-6; CDR3aa: CASSYLAGGSTDTQYF; CDR3nt: TGTGCCAGCAGTTACTTAGCGGGAGGTAGCACAGATACGCAGTATTTT
j_gene: TRBJ1-4; d_gene: NA; abundance: NA; v_gene: TRBV28; CDR3aa: CASSRGSRREEKLFF; CDR3nt: TGTGCCAGCAGTCGGGGCAGCCGGAGAGAGGAAAAACTGTTTTTT
j_gene: TRBJ1-5; d_gene: NA; abundance: NA; v_gene: TRBV27; CDR3aa: CASSPTGGRNQPQHF; CDR3nt: TGTGCCAGCAGTCCAACGGGGGGACGGAATCAGCCCCAGCATTTT
j_gene: TRBJ2-5; d_gene: NA; abundance: NA; v_gene: TRBV5-8; CDR3aa: CASSLGQQGWQETQYF; CDR3nt: TGTGCCAGCAGCTTGGGACAGCAGGGTTGGCAAGAGACCCAGTACTTC
j_gene: TRBJ1-5; d_gene: NA; abundance: few; v_gene: TRBV19; CDR3aa: CASSTGILGNQPQHF; CDR3nt: TGTGCCAGTAGTACCGGGATCTTAGGCAATCAGCCCCAGCATTTT
j_gene: TRBJ1-6; d_gene: NA; abundance: NA; v_gene: TRBV5-8; CDR3aa: CASSFAGLGSPLHF; CDR3nt: TGTGCCAGCAGCTTTGCGGGGCTAGGTTCACCCCTCCACTTT
j_gene: TRBJ1-1; d_gene: NA; abundance: NA; v_gene: TRBV6-5; CDR3aa: CASSYSRRGNTEAFF; CDR3nt: TGTGCCAGCAGTTACTCTAGACGGGGGAACACTGAAGCTTTCTTT
j_gene: TRBJ2-3; d_gene: NA; abundance: NA; v_gene: TRBV7-3; CDR3aa: CASSPIGGTDTQYF; CDR3nt: TGTGCCAGCAGCCCGATCGGGGGCACAGATACGCAGTATTTT
j_gene: TRBJ2-5; d_gene: NA; abundance: NA; v_gene: TRBV11-2; CDR3aa: CASSLDMGQQYF; CDR3nt: TGTGCCAGCAGCCTGGACATGGGTCAGCAGTACTTC
j_gene: TRBJ2-5; d_gene: TRBD1; abundance: many; v_gene: TRBV15; CDR3aa: CATSRPTGDETQYF; CDR3nt: TGTGCCACCAGCAGACCCACAGGGGACGAGACCCAGTACTTC
j_gene: TRBJ1-1; d_gene: NA; abundance: NA; v_gene: TRBV10-3; CDR3aa: CAISVNRDTEAFF; CDR3nt: TGTGCCATCAGTGTAAACAGAGACACTGAAGCTTTCTTT
j_gene: TRBJ1-3; d_gene: NA; abundance: NA; v_gene: TRBV5-1; CDR3aa: CASSRDGYSGNTIYF; CDR3nt: TGCGCCAGCAGCCGGGACGGGTATTCTGGAAACACCATATATTTT
j_gene: TRBJ2-3; d_gene: NA; abundance: NA; v_gene: TRBV6-4; CDR3aa: CASRWTVSTDTQYF; CDR3nt: TGTGCCAGCAGATGGACAGTATCCACAGATACGCAGTATTTT
j_gene: TRBJ1-4; d_gene: NA; abundance: NA; v_gene: TRBV7-9; CDR3aa: CASSPKTEKLFF; CDR3nt: TGTGCCAGCAGTCCTAAGACAGAAAAACTGTTTTTT
j_gene: TRBJ1-1; d_gene: NA; abundance: NA; v_gene: TRBV11-2; CDR3aa: CASSANTGRTEAFF; CDR3nt: TGTGCCAGCAGCGCTAATACAGGGAGGACTGAAGCTTTCTTT
j_gene: TRBJ1-1; d_gene: NA; abundance: NA; v_gene: TRBV2; CDR3aa: CASSEGERMNTEAFF; CDR3nt: TGTGCCAGCAGTGAAGGGGAGAGAATGAACACTGAAGCTTTCTTT
j_gene: TRBJ1-3; d_gene: NA; abundance: NA; v_gene: TRBV4-3; CDR3aa: CASSPVETGRLISGNTIYF; CDR3nt: TGCGCCAGCAGCCCCGTAGAGACAGGAAGACTAATCTCTGGAAACACCATATATTTT
j_gene: TRBJ2-1; d_gene: NA; abundance: NA; v_gene: TRBV11-3; CDR3aa: CASSQSYNEQFF; CDR3nt: TGTGCCAGCAGCCAATCCTACAATGAGCAGTTCTTC